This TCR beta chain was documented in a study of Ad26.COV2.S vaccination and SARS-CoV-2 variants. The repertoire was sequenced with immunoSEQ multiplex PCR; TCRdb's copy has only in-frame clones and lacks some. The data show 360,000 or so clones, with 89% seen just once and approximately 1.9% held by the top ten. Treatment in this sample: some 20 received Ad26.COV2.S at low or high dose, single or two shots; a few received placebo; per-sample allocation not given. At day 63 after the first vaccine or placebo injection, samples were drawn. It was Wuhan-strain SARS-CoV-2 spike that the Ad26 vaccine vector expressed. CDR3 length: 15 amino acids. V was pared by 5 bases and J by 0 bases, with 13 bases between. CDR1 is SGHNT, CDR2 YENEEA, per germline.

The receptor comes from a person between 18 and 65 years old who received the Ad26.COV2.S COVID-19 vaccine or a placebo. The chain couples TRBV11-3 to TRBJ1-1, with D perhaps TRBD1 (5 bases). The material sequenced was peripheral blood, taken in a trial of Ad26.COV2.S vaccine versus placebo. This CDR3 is CASSPRAGMNTEAFF. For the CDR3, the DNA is TGTGCCAGCAGCCCCAGGGCGGGGATGAACACTGAAGCTTTCTTT.